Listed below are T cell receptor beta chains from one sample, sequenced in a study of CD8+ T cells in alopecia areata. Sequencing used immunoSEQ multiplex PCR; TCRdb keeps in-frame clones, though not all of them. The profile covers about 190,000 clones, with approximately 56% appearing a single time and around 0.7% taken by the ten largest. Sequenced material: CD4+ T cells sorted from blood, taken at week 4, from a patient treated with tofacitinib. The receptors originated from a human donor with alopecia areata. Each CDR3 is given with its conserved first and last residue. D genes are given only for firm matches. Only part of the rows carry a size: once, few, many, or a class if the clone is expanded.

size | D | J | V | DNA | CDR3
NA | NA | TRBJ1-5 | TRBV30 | TGTGCCTGGAGTAGTATTAGAGGCAATCAGCCCCAGCATTTT | CAWSSIRGNQPQHF
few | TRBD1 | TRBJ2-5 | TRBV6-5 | TGTGCCAGCCACCGCGAAACAGGGGCCCGGGAGACCCAGTACTTC | CASHRETGARETQYF
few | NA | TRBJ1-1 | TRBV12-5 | TGTGCTAGTGGTTTGGAACCCGGGACAAAAGCTTTCTTT | CASGLEPGTKAFF
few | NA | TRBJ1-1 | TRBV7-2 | TGTGCCAGCAGCTGGCCGGAGGGGAGACACAACACTGAAGCTTTCTTT | CASSWPEGRHNTEAFF
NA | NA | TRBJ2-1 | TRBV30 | TGTGCCTGGAGTCGTTACAATGAGCAGTTCTTC | CAWSRYNEQFF
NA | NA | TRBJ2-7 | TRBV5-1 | TGCGCCAGCAGCCGGGTCTCCTACGAGCAGTACTTC | CASSRVSYEQYF
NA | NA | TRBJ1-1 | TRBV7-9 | TGTGCCAGCAGCCCTGGGGACGTTCGAGCTTTCTTT | CASSPGDVRAFF
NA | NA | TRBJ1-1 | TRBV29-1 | TGCAGCGTTGTTACATCCAACAGTCTCATGAACACTGAAGCTTTCTTT | CSVVTSNSLMNTEAFF
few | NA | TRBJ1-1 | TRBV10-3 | TGTGCCATCAGTGGACCAGGGTCCGAAGCTTTCTTT | CAISGPGSEAFF
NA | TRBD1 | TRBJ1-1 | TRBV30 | TGTGCCTGGAGTGGCAGGGGGGGAACTGAAGCTTTCTTT | CAWSGRGGTEAFF
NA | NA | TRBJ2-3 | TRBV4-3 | TGCGCCAGCAGCCAAGAGAACGGACAAACAGATACGCAGTATTTT | CASSQENGQTDTQYF
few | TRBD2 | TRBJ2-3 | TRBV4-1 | TGCGCCAGCAGCCAAACGGAAGCGGGAGTCTCCGGGACGCAGTATTTT | CASSQTEAGVSGTQYF
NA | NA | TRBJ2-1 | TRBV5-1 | TGCGCCAGCAGCGCCCGGACGTCCCAGTTGTTAGGCAATGAGCAGTTCTTC | CASSARTSQLLGNEQFF
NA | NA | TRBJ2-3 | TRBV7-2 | TGTGCCAGCAGCGGCCGCAAGGGGGCAGATACGCAGTATTTT | CASSGRKGADTQYF
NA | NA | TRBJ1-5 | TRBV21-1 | TGTGCCAGCACCGAACGCCACCTCTTTGGAGACAATCAGCCCCAGCATTTT | CASTERHLFGDNQPQHF
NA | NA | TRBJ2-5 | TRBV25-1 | TGTGCCAGCAGTCCCCAAGAGACCCAGTACTTC | CASSPQETQYF
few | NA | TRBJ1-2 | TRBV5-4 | TGTGCCAGCAGCCCCGCGGGAGGCACCTCCTATGGCTACACCTTC | CASSPAGGTSYGYTF
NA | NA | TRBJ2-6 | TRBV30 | TGTGCCTGGAGTGTACCCCCAGCGGGGGCCAACGTCCTGACTTTC | CAWSVPPAGANVLTF
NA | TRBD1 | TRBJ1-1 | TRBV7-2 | TGTGCCAGCAGCTTGACAGGGGCGGACGGCACTGAAGCTTTCTTT | CASSLTGADGTEAFF
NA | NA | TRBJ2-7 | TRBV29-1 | TGCAGCGTTCCCGGCGGGATTGGCGAGCAGTACTTC | CSVPGGIGEQYF
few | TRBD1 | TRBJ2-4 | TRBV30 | TGTGCCGGGGTACTCAGGGGGAAAAACATTCAGTACTTC | CAGVLRGKNIQYF
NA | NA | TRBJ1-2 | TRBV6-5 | TGTGCCAGCACCGCGGGAGGAGCTAACTATGGCTACACCTTC | CASTAGGANYGYTF
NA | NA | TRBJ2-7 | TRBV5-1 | TGCGCCAGCAGCTTGGGCGCGAGAACGGTGGGCTACGAGCAGTACTTC | CASSLGARTVGYEQYF
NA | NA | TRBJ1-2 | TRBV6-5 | TGTGCCAGCAGGCTACTGGGGGGAAATGGCTACACCTTC | CASRLLGGNGYTF
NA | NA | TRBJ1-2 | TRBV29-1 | TGCAGCGTTCGGGATGGGCTGTTAATAGAATCCACCTTC | CSVRDGLLIESTF
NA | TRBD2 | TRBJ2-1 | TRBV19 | TGTGCCAGTAGACAAGCGGGAGGGCGTGAGCAGTTCTTC | CASRQAGGREQFF
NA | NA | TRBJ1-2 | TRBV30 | TGTGCCTGGAGTTACTCGTTGTCTGGCTCGTATGGCTACACCTTC | CAWSYSLSGSYGYTF
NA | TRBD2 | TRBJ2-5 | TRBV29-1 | TGCAGCGTTGAACTAGCGGGGAGTCAAGAGACCCAGTACTTC | CSVELAGSQETQYF
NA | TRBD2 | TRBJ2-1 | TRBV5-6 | TGTGCCAGCAGTGGGGTATGGACTAGCGGGAGAGGTGAGCAGTTCTTC | CASSGVWTSGRGEQFF
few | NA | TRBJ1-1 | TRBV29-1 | TGCAGCGTTGGTATAGGGATGGAGACTGAAGCTTTCTTT | CSVGIGMETEAFF
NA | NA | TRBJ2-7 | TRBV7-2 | TGTGCCAGCAGCATACGGACACTTAGCTCCTACGAGCAGTACTTC | CASSIRTLSSYEQYF
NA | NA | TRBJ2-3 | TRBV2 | TGTGCCAGCATCGAGGTGGATACGCAGTATTTT | CASIEVDTQYF
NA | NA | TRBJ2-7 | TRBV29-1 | TGCAGCGTTGAGGGACGTACCCTCCGCGAGCAGTACTTC | CSVEGRTLREQYF
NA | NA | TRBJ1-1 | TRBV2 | TGTGCCAGCCAGGGGTGGGAGACTGAAGCTTTCTTT | CASQGWETEAFF
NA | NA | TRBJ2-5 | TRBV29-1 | TGCAGCGTTGCCAGTTCCGGGGAGACCCAGTACTTC | CSVASSGETQYF
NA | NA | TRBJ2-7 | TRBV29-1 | TGCAGCGTTGTGTCGTTCGACGAGCAGTACTTC | CSVVSFDEQYF
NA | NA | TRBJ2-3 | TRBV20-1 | TGCAGTGCTAGGATAGGAGATACGCAGTATTTT | CSARIGDTQYF
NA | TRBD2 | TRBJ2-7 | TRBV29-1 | TGCAGCGTTGATGGGGGGGGAGACGAGCAGTACTTC | CSVDGGGDEQYF
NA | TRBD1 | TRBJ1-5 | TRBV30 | TGTGCCTGGAGTGCGGGGACAGACGATCAGCCCCAGCATTTT | CAWSAGTDDQPQHF
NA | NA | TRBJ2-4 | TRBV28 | TGTGCCAGCAGTTTACCCCGGGCGGCCAAAAACATTCAGTACTTC | CASSLPRAAKNIQYF
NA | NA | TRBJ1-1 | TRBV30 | TGTGCCTGGAGCCCTCGGGGGGGGGCTCAAGCTTTCTTT | CAWSPRGGAQAFF
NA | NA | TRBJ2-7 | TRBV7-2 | TGTGCCAGCAGTTACGGGCCTCCGGGAGAGCAGTACTTC | CASSYGPPGEQYF
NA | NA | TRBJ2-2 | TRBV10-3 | TGTGCCATCAGTGATTCCCGGACAGTAACCGGGGAGCTGTTTTTT | CAISDSRTVTGELFF
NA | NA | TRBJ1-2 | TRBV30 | TGTGCCTGGAGTGTTCCCCCAGGCGGGAGAGGCTATGGCTACACCTTC | CAWSVPPGGRGYGYTF
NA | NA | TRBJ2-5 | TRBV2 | TGTGCCAGCAGTGAGCACAGGCAAGAGACCCAGTACTTC | CASSEHRQETQYF
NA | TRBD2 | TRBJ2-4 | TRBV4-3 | TGCGCCAGCAGCCAAGATCCCCCAAGCGGGAGCGCGGGGGGAAACATTCAGTACTTC | CASSQDPPSGSAGGNIQYF
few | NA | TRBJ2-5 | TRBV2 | TGTGCCAGCATTAAGGGGGAGACCCAGTACTTC | CASIKGETQYF
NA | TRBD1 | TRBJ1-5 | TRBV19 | TGTGCCAGTAGTATGGAAGGGACAGGGGGCAATCAGCCCCAGCATTTT | CASSMEGTGGNQPQHF
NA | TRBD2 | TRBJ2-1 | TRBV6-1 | TGTGCCAGCAGTGACTTATTAACTAGCGTACCCTACAATGAGCAGTTCTTC | CASSDLLTSVPYNEQFF
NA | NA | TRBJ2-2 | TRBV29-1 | TGCAGCGGAAGAGGGTCCGGGGAGCTGTTTTTT | CSGRGSGELFF
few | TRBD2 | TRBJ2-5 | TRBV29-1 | TGCAGCGTTCGCCTAGCGGGAGAAGAGACCCAGTACTTC | CSVRLAGEETQYF
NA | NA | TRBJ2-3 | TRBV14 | TGTGCCAGCAGCCAAGATCTAGGGACGAACACAGATACGCAGTATTTT | CASSQDLGTNTDTQYF
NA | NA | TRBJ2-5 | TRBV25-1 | TGTGCCAGCAGTGAATATTTGGAAACCAAGACCCAGTACTTC | CASSEYLETKTQYF
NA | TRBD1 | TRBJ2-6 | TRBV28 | TGTGCCAGCAGTCCCAGACAGGGGGTTTCCTCTGGGGCCAACGTCCTGACTTTC | CASSPRQGVSSGANVLTF